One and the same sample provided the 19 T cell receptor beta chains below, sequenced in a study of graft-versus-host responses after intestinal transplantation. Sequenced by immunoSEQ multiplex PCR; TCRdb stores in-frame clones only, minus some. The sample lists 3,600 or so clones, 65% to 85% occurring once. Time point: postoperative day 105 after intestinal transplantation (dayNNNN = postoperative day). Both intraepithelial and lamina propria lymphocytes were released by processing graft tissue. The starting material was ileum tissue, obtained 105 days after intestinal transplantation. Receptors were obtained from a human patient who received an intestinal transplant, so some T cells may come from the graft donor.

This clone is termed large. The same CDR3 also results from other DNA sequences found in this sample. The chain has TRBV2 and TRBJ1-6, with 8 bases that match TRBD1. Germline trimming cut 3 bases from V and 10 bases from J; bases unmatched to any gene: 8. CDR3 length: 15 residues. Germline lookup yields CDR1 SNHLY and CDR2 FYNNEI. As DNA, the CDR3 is TGTGCCAGCAGTGACCGACAGGGGTTAATCTCACCCCTCCACTTT. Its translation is CASSDRQGLISPLHF.

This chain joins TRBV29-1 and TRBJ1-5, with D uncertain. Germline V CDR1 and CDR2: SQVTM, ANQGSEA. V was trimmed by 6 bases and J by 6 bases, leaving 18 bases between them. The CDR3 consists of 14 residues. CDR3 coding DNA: TGCAGCGTCCCCGGTTTGAGGTCGGGTCAGCCCCAGCATTTT. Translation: CSVPGLRSGQPQHF.

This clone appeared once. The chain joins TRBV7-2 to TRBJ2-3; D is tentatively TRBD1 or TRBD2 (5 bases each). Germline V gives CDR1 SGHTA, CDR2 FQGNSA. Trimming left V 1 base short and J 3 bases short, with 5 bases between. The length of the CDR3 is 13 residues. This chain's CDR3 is CASSLGGTDTQYF. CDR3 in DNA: TGTGCCAGCAGCTTAGGGGGGACAGATACGCAGTATTTT. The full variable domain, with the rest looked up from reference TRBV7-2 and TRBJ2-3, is GAGVSQSPSNKVTEKGKDVELRCDPISGHTALYWYRQSLGQGLEFLIYFQGNSAPDKSGLPSDRFSAERTGGSVSTLTIQRTQQEDSAVYLCASSLGGTDTQYFGPGTRLTVL.

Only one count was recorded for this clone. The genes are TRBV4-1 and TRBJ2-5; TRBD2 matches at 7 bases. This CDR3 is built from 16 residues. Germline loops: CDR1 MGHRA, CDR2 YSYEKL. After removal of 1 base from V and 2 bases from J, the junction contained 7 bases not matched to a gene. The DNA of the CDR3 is TGCGCCAGCAGCCAAGGACTAGCAGGATGGCAAGAGACCCAGTACTTC. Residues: CASSQGLAGWQETQYF.

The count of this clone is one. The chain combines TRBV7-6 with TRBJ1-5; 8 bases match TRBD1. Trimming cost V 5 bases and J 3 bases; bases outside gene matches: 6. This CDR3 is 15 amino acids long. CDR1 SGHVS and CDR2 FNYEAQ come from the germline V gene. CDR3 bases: TGTGCCAGCAGCCCGCGGACAGGGCCCAATCAGCCCCAGCATTTT. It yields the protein CASSPRTGPNQPQHF.

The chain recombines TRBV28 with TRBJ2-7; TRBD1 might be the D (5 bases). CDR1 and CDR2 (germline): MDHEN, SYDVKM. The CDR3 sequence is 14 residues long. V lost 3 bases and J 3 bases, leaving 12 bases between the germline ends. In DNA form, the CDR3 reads TGTGCCAGCAGTTTGGGCAGGGCTCTCTACGAGCAGTACTTC. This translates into CASSLGRALYEQYF.

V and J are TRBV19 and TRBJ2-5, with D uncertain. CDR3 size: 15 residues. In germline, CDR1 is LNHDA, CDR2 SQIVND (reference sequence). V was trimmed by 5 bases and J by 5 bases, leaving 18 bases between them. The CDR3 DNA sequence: TGTGCCAGTAGTTCGATGACACGACGGTGGGAGACCCAGTACTTC. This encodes CASSSMTRRWETQYF.

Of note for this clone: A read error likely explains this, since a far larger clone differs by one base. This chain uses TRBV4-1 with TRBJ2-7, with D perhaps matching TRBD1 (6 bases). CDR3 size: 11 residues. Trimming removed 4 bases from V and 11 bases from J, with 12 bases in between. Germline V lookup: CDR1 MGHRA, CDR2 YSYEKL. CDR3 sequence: CASSRYREKYF. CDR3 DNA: TGCGCCAGCAGCCGCTACAGGGAGAAGTACTTC.

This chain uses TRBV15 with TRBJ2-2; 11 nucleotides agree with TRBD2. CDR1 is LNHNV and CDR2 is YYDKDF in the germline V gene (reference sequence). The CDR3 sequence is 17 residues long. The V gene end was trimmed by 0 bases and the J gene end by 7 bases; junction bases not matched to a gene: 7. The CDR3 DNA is TGTGCCACCAGCAGAGATCGAGTGACTAGCGGGATCGGGGAGCTGTTTTTT. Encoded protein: CATSRDRVTSGIGELFF.

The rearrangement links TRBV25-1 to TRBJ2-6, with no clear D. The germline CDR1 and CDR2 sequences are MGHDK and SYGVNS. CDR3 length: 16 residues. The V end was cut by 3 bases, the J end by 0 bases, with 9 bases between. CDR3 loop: CASSDRVRSGANVLTF. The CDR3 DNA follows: TGTGCCAGCAGTGATCGTGTCCGCTCTGGGGCCAACGTCCTGACTTTC.

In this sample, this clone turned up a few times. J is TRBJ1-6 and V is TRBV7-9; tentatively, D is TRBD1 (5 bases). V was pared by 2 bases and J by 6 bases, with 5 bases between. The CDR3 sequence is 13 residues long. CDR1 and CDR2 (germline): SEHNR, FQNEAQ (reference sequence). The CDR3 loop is CASSLQGNSPLHF. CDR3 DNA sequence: TGTGCCAGCAGCTTACAGGGTAATTCACCCCTCCACTTT.

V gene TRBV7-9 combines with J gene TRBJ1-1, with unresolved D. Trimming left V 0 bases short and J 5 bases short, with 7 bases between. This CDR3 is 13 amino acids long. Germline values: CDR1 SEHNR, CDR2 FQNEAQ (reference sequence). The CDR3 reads CASSLATGTEAFF. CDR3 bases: TGTGCCAGCAGCTTAGCGACTGGGACTGAAGCTTTCTTT. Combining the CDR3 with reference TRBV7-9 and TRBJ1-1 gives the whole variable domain DTGVSQNPRHKITKRGQNVTFRCDPISEHNRLYWYRQTLGQGPEFLTYFQNEAQLEKSRLLSDRFSAERPKGSFSTLEIQRTEQGDSAMYLCASSLATGTEAFFGQGTRLTVV.

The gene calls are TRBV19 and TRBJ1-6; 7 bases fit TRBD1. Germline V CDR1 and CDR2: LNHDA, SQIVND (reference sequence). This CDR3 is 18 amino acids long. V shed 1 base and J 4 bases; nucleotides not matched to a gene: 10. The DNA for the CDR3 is TGTGCCAGTAGTATAGTGGCCGCCGGGACAGTGTATAATTCACCCCTCCACTTT. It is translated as CASSIVAAGTVYNSPLHF. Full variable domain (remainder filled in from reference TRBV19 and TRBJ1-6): DGGITQSPKYLFRKEGQNVTLSCEQNLNHDAMYWYRQDPGQGLRLIYYSQIVNDFQKGDIAEGYSVSREKKESFPLTVTSAQKNPTAFYLCASSIVAAGTVYNSPLHFGNGTRLTVT.

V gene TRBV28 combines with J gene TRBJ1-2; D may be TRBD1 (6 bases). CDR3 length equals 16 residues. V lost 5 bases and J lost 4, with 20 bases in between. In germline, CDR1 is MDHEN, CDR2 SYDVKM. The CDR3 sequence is CASSPNHNGGRYGYTF. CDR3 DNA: TGTGCCAGCAGTCCTAATCATAACGGGGGGCGCTATGGCTACACCTTC.

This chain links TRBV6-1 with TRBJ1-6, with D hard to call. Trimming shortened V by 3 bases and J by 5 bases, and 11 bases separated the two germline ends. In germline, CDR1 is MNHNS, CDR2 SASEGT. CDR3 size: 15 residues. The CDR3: CASSEFARHNSPLHF. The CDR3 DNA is TGTGCCAGCAGTGAGTTCGCCAGGCATAATTCACCCCTCCACTTT.

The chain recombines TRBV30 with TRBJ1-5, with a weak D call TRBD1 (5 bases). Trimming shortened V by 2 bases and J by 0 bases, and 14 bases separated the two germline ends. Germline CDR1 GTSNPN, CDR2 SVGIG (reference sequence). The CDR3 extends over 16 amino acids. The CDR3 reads CAWSSWQGSSNQPQHF. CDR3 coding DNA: TGTGCCTGGAGTAGCTGGCAGGGTTCTAGCAATCAGCCCCAGCATTTT. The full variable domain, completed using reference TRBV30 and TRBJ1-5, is SQTIHQWPATLVQPVGSPLSLECTVEGTSNPNLYWYRQAAGRGLQLLFYSVGIGQISSEVPQNLSASRPQDRQFILSSKKLLLSDSGFYLCAWSSWQGSSNQPQHFGDGTRLSIL.

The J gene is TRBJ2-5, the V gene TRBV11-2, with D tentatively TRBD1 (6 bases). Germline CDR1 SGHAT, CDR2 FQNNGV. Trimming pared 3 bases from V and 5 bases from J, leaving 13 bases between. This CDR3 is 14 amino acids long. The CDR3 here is CASSFTQGSETQYF. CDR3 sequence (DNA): TGTGCCAGCAGCTTCACACAGGGTTCGGAGACCCAGTACTTC.

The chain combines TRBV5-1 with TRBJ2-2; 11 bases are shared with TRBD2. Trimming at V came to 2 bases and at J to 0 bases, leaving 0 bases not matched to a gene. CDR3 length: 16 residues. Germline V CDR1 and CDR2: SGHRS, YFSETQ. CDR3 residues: CASSLLAGANTGELFF. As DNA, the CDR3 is TGCGCCAGCAGCTTACTAGCGGGAGCGAACACCGGGGAGCTGTTTTTT.

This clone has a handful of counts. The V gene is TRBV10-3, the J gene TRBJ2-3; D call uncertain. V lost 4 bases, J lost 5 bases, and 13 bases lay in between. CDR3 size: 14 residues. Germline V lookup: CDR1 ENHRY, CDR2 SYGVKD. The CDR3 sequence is CAISVLLTLDTQYF. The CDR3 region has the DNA TGTGCCATCAGTGTGTTACTAACCCTAGATACGCAGTATTTT.